A single sample gave rise to the 26 T cell receptor beta chains below, sequenced in a study of shared clonotypes between healthy human individuals (dated by TCRdb to between 2020 and 2021). Libraries came from the immunoSEQ multiplex PCR assay. Entries here come from immuneACCESS through TCRdb and include only in-frame sequences with V and J called. Some clones fail to appear in such tables; in the studies checked, an unresolved V gene covers under half of the shortfall, and the cause of the remainder is unknown. The sample contains approximately 2,000,000 clones, just over 90% of them found a single time. The ten largest clones capture about 1.6% of the sample. CD8 naive samples were obtained by positive selection for CCR7 among CD45RO-negative cells, yielding a CD45RA+CCR7+ population from which TemRA cells were excluded. The sample was naive CD8+ T cells from PBMCs. The cell subset or site label for this specimen denotes: CD45RA+CCR7+. The receptors shown here come from a man between 18 and 35 years old in good health. Some clones in this sample may be carry-over from other donors' samples.

The sample holds one count of this clone. CDR3 DNA: TGTGCCAGCAGTTACGCGGACAGGGAGAACTATGGCTACACCTTC. It yields the protein CASSYADRENYGYTF. V is TRBV6-5 and J is TRBJ1-2; 8 bases line up with TRBD1. Germline CDR1 reads MNHEY; CDR2 reads SVGAGI. The CDR3 spans 15 residues. Trimming took 2 bases from V and 2 from J; bases not matched to a gene: 4.

This rearrangement joins TRBV29-1 to TRBJ1-2; D ambiguous. Trimming stripped 4 bases from V and 5 bases from J, with 17 bases between. Germline loops: CDR1 SQVTM, CDR2 ANQGSEA. The CDR3 contains 14 residues. The CDR3 protein is CSVVQAAHPYGYTF. The CDR3, as DNA: TGCAGCGTTGTTCAAGCGGCGCACCCTTATGGCTACACCTTC.

The chain links TRBV27 to TRBJ1-2; no firm D call. The germline gives CDR1 MNHEY, CDR2 SMNVEV (reference sequence). The CDR3 extends over 15 amino acids. V lost 5 bases and J lost 2, with 15 bases in between. As DNA, the CDR3 is TGTGCCAGCAGTGTAGCCCCATGGTTAAACTATGGCTACACCTTC. It yields the protein CASSVAPWLNYGYTF.

This sequence joins TRBV19 and TRBJ2-3; D possibly uses TRBD1 or TRBD2 (6 bases each). The V gene lost 7 bases and the J gene lost 4 bases, with 12 bases spanning the gap. CDR1 is LNHDA and CDR2 is SQIVND in the germline V gene (reference sequence). CDR3 length: 13 amino acids. This chain's CDR3 is CASTTRGADTQYF. Written as DNA, the CDR3 is TGTGCCAGTACTACGAGGGGGGCAGATACGCAGTATTTT.

The gene calls are TRBV4-1 and TRBJ2-5; possibly TRBD2 for D (6 bases). This CDR3 has 15 residues. V was trimmed by 2 bases and J by 6 bases, leaving 16 bases between them. In germline, CDR1 is MGHRA, CDR2 YSYEKL. The CDR3 here is CASSQSVSGVKTQYF. CDR3 nucleotides: TGCGCCAGCAGCCAATCCGTTAGCGGAGTAAAGACCCAGTACTTC.

The V and J genes are TRBV19 and TRBJ2-3, with D perhaps TRBD2 (6 bases). Germline CDR1 reads LNHDA; CDR2 reads SQIVND (reference sequence). CDR3 length equals 14 residues. V was trimmed by 3 bases and J by 1 base, leaving 8 bases between them. CDR3 coding DNA: TGTGCCAGTAGTATCTGGGGGGGCACAGATACGCAGTATTTT. It yields the protein CASSIWGGTDTQYF.

In its sample, this clone was seen a few times. The rearrangement links TRBV5-6 to TRBJ2-7; the D gene is possibly TRBD1 (6 bases). The germline V gene has CDR1 SGHDT and CDR2 YYEEEE. The CDR3 totals 14 residues. Trimming cost V 2 bases and J 3 bases, with 12 bases left between them. The CDR3 DNA reads as TGTGCCAGCAGCTTCACAGGGCTGGACTACGAGCAGTACTTC. It encodes CASSFTGLDYEQYF.

The chain carries TRBV6-5 and TRBJ2-1; 7 nucleotides agree with TRBD1. V trimming: 5 bases; J trimming: 2 bases; junction bases outside the gene matches: 3. Germline V gene sequence: CDR1 MNHEY, CDR2 SVGAGI. The CDR3 length is 14 residues. CDR3 region: CASSDGTAYNEQFF. In DNA form, the CDR3 reads TGTGCCAGCAGTGACGGGACAGCCTACAATGAGCAGTTCTTC.

This chain connects TRBV29-1 to TRBJ2-6; TRBD1 matches at 7 bases. CDR1 is SQVTM and CDR2 is ANQGSEA in the germline V gene. With V trimmed by 6 bases and J by 0 bases, 2 bases remained unmatched. The CDR3 is 14 amino acids. The CDR3 DNA sequence: TGCAGCGTCAAGGGGGCCTCTGGGGCCAACGTCCTGACTTTC. Translation gives CSVKGASGANVLTF.

The gene calls are TRBV28 and TRBJ1-1; no firm D call. This CDR3 is built from 9 residues. V shed 11 bases and J shed 5 bases, with 6 bases lying between them. Germline V gives CDR1 MDHEN, CDR2 SYDVKM. CDR3 DNA: TGTGCCGCCCAAACTGAAGCTTTCTTT. Its translation is CAAQTEAFF.

The CDR3 bases are TGCAGCGTTGAGCAGGACAGGGGAGCTGGCTACACCTTC. This sequence encodes CSVEQDRGAGYTF. The genes are TRBV29-1 and TRBJ1-2; TRBD1 matches at 9 bases. Germline-derived CDR1 and CDR2 are SQVTM and ANQGSEA. The CDR3 is 13 amino acids. V shed 3 bases, J shed 7 bases, and the junction held 6 bases outside the gene matches.

CDR3 nucleotides: TGTGCCACCAGCATCACAGGGATATATGGCTACACCTTC. Translating gives CATSITGIYGYTF. The chain couples TRBV15 to TRBJ1-2; tentative D call: TRBD1 (6 bases). The V and J ends lost 4 bases and 5 bases respectively, with 11 bases between them. The CDR3 consists of 13 residues. Germline assignment: CDR1 LNHNV and CDR2 YYDKDF (reference sequence).

This chain joins TRBV13 and TRBJ2-7; D gene unclear. Trimming removed 4 bases from V and 0 bases from J, with 10 bases in between. The germline gives CDR1 PRHDT, CDR2 FYEKMQ (reference sequence). CDR3 length: 14 residues. CDR3 in amino acids: CASSSGPRSYEQYF. As DNA, the CDR3 is TGTGCCAGCAGCTCAGGACCCCGCTCCTACGAGCAGTACTTC.

The chain couples TRBV27 to TRBJ2-7; D gene uncertain. The CDR3 loop spans 14 amino acids. V was pared by 5 bases and J by 2 bases, with 13 bases between. Germline V gene data show CDR1 as MNHEY and CDR2 as SMNVEV (reference sequence). CDR3 in DNA: TGTGCCAGCAGTCCCTCCAGAATACCCTACGAGCAGTACTTC. Its protein is CASSPSRIPYEQYF.

J is TRBJ2-7 and V is TRBV6-6, with D uncertain. Germline loops: CDR1 MNHNY, CDR2 SVGAGI (reference sequence). The CDR3 spans 12 residues. The ends were cut back, 2 bases at V and 7 bases at J, with 9 bases in the middle. The CDR3 reads CASSYKGREQYF. CDR3 bases: TGTGCCAGCAGTTACAAAGGCAGGGAGCAGTACTTC.

With regard to this clone: The same CDR3 arises from other DNA sequences in this sample as well. The chain recombines TRBV7-9 with TRBJ2-7; D gene unclear. With 5 bases removed from V and 4 bases from J, the gap between germline ends came to 6 bases. The germline V gene encodes CDR1 SEHNR and CDR2 FQNEAQ (reference sequence). This CDR3 comprises 11 residues. The CDR3 is CASSTTYEQYF. The CDR3, as DNA: TGTGCCAGCAGCACTACATACGAGCAGTACTTC.

The chain recombines TRBV15 with TRBJ1-2; TRBD1 matches at 8 bases. The junction had 1 base not matched to a gene; V was cut back by 8 bases and J by 2 bases. The CDR3 is made up of 12 amino acids. Germline lookup yields CDR1 LNHNV and CDR2 YYDKDF (reference sequence). The CDR3 DNA sequence: TGTGCCACCGGACAGGGAAACTATGGCTACACCTTC. It specifies CATGQGNYGYTF.

CDR3 sequence (DNA): TGTGCCAGTAGTATTTTTGGGGCCTCGGTAATTGATGGCTACACCTTC. Amino acid sequence: CASSIFGASVIDGYTF. The genes are TRBV19 and TRBJ1-2; a possible D gene is TRBD1 (5 bases). Germline assignment: CDR1 LNHDA and CDR2 SQIVND (reference sequence). This CDR3 is built from 16 residues. With 3 bases removed from V and 6 bases from J, the gap between germline ends came to 20 bases.

This clone was counted once. The CDR3 DNA is TGTGCCAGCAATCCCCCGGGGACCTACGAGCAGTACTTC. Translated: CASNPPGTYEQYF. This sequence joins TRBV28 and TRBJ2-7, with D possibly matching TRBD2 (5 bases). The CDR3 length is 13 residues. V lost 7 bases to trimming and J lost 2 bases, with 12 bases between them. Germline lookup yields CDR1 MDHEN and CDR2 SYDVKM.

The chain joins TRBV7-3 to TRBJ2-1; D not resolved. The CDR3 has 12 amino acids. V gave up 5 bases and J gave up 7 bases, with 9 bases separating them. Germline V gene lookup returns CDR1 SGHTA and CDR2 FQGTGA. CDR3 amino acids: CASSEDGNEQFF. CDR3 DNA: TGTGCCAGCAGCGAGGACGGGAATGAGCAGTTCTTC.

The CDR3 spells CATQGQGANTGELFF. DNA of the CDR3: TGTGCCACCCAGGGACAGGGGGCGAACACCGGGGAGCTGTTTTTT. The chain has TRBV6-6 and TRBJ2-2; 11 positions agree with TRBD1. From germline, CDR1 is MNHNY and CDR2 SVGAGI (reference sequence). J was trimmed by 0 bases and V by 10 bases; bases with no gene match: 4. This CDR3 contains 15 residues.

The V call is TRBV28, the J call TRBJ2-6, with D hard to call. This CDR3 has 12 amino acids. V lost 5 bases, J lost 8 bases, and 7 bases lay in between. From germline, CDR1 is MDHEN and CDR2 SYDVKM. CDR3 loop: CASSLQPNVLTF. CDR3 nucleotides: TGTGCCAGCAGTCTCCAACCCAACGTCCTGACTTTC.

The sample holds a few counts of this clone. The V and J genes are TRBV29-1 and TRBJ1-5; D remains unclear. CDR3 size: 13 residues. V was clipped by 6 bases and J by 1 base, with 10 bases between them. Germline V lookup: CDR1 SQVTM, CDR2 ANQGSEA. As DNA, the CDR3 is TGCAGCGTAGGCGGGCTCAGCAATCAGCCCCAGCATTTT. Protein product: CSVGGLSNQPQHF.

This chain links TRBV7-3 with TRBJ2-1, with D tentatively TRBD2 (6 bases). V was pared by 5 bases and J by 0 bases, with 11 bases between. CDR3 length equals 15 residues. CDR1 and CDR2 from the germline V gene are SGHTA and FQGTGA. The CDR3 coding sequence is TGTGCCAGCAGCCGGGACTTCAGCTCCTACAATGAGCAGTTCTTC. It encodes CASSRDFSSYNEQFF.

This sequence joins TRBV4-3 and TRBJ2-1; no reliable D call. The CDR3 runs 15 residues. V lost 4 bases, J lost 4 bases, and 14 bases lay in between. The germline CDR1 and CDR2 sequences are LGHNA and YSLEER. In nucleotides, the CDR3 is TGCGCCAGCAGCCTAGTATTAAGTGAATACAATGAGCAGTTCTTC. It codes for CASSLVLSEYNEQFF.

Details on this clone: Other DNA sequences within the sample encode an identical CDR3. The chain couples TRBV28 to TRBJ1-1; the D is unclear. This CDR3 is 13 amino acids long. Trimming cost V 3 bases and J 2 bases, with 7 bases left between them. The germline CDR1 and CDR2 sequences are MDHEN and SYDVKM. The CDR3 loop reads CASSFSGNTEAFF. The DNA for the CDR3 is TGTGCCAGCAGTTTCTCGGGTAACACTGAAGCTTTCTTT.